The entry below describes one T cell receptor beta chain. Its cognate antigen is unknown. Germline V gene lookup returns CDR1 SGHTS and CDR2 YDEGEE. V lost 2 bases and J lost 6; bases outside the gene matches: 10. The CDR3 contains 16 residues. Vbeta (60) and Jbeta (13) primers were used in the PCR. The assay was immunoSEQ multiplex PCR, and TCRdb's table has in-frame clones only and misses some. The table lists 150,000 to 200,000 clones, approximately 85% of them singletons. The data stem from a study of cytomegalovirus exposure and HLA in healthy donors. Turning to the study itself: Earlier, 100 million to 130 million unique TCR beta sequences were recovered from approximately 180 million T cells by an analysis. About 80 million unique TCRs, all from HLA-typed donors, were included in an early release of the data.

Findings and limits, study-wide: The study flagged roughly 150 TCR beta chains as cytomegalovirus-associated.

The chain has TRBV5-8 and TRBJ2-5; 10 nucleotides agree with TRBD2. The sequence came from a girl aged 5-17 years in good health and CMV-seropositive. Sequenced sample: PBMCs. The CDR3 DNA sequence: TGTGCCAGCAGCTTTAGCGGGGGGCGATCTATACAGACCCAGTACTTC. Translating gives CASSFSGGRSIQTQYF.